Below, one T cell receptor (beta chain) is given with its context. V shed 0 bases and J shed 5 bases, with 11 bases lying between them. This CDR3 has 15 residues. Looked up from germline, CDR1 is SGDLS and CDR2 is YYNGEE. The entry originates in a study of T-cell reconstitution after alpha-beta-depleted transplantation in children. Unique molecular identifiers were used to barcode this TCRbeta library. Using its own MiXCR run on the PCR reads, TCRdb lists one record per CDR3 protein. The sample contains about 70,000 distinct CDR3 sequences, approximately 11% of which appear only once. The chain couples TRBV9 to TRBJ1-4; the D is unclear. The origin of this receptor is a boy aged 10-17 years with acute myeloid leukemia, due to receive a stem cell transplant. The sequencing used PBMCs, collected before TCRalphabeta/CD19-depleted stem cell transplant. The CDR3 spells CASSVALGNNEKLFF. CDR3 DNA: TGTGCCAGCAGCGTAGCCCTGGGTAACAATGAAAAACTGTTTTTT.